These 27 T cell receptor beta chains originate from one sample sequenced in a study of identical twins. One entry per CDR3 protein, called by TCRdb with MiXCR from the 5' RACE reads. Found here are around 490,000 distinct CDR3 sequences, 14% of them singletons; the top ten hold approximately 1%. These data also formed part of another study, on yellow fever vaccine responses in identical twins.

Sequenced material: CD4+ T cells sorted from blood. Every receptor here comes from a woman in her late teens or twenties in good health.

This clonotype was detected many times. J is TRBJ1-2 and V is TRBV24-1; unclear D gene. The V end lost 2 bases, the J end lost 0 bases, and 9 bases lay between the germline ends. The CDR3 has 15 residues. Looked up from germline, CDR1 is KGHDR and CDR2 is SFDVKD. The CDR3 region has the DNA TGTGCCACCAGTGATTCGGGAACATCTAACTATGGCTACACCTTC. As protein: CATSDSGTSNYGYTF.

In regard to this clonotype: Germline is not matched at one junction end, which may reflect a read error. CDR3 in DNA: TGTGCCATCAGTTTAGTTCGGCTAGCGGGAGGAGGGGACAAAAACATTCAGTACTTC. Amino acids: CAISLVRLAGGGDKNIQYF. V is TRBV12-3 or TRBV12-4 and J is TRBJ2-4; 11 bases are a match to TRBD2. The CDR3 spans 19 residues.

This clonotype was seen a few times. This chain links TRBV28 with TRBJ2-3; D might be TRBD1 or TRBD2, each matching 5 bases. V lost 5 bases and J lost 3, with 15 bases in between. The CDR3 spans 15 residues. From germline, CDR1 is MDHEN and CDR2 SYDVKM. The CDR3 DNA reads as TGTGCCAGCAGTCCCCGCCAGGGAGTGACAGATACGCAGTATTTT. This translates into CASSPRQGVTDTQYF.

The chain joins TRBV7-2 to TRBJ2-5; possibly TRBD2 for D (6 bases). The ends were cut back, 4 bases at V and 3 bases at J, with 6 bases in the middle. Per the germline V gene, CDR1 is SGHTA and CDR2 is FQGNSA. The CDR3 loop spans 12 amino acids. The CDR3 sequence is CASSWGEETQYF. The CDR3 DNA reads TGTGCCAGCAGCTGGGGGGAAGAGACCCAGTACTTC.

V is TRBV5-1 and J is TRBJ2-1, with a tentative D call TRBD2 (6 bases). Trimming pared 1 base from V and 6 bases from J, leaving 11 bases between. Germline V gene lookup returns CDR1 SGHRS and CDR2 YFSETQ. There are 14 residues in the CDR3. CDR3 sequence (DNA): TGCGCCAGCAGCTTGACTAGCATGGGCAATGAGCAGTTCTTC. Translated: CASSLTSMGNEQFF. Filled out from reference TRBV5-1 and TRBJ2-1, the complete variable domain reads KAGVTQTPRYLIKTRGQQVTLSCSPISGHRSVSWYQQTPGQGLQFLFEYFSETQRNKGNFPGRFSGRQFSNSRSEMNVSTLELGDSALYLCASSLTSMGNEQFFGPGTRLTVL.

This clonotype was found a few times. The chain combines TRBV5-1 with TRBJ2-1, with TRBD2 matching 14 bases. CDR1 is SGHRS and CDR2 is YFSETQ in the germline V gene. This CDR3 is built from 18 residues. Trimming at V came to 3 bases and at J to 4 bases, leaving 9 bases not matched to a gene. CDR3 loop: CASSWRPGTSGGYNEQFF. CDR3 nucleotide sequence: TGCGCCAGCAGCTGGAGACCCGGGACTAGCGGGGGTTACAATGAGCAGTTCTTC.

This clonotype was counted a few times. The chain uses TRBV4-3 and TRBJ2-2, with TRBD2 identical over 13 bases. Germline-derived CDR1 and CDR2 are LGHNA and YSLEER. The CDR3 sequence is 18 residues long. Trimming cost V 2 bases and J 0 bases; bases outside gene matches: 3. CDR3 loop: CASSQRLAGGTNTGELFF. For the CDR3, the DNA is TGCGCCAGCAGCCAAAGACTAGCGGGAGGAACGAACACCGGGGAGCTGTTTTTT.

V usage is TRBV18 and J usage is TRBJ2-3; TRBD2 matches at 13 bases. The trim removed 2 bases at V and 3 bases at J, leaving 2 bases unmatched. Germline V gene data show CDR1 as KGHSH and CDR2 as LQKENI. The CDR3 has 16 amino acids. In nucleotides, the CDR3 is TGTGCCAGCTCACCAGAACTAGCGGGAGGGACAGATACGCAGTATTTT. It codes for CASSPELAGGTDTQYF.

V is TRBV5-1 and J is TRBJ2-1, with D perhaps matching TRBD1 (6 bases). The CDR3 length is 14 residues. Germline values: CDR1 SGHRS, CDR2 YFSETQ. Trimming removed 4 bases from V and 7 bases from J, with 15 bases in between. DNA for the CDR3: TGCGCCAGCAGCCTCGGGAACAGGGAGAATGAGCAGTTCTTC. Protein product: CASSLGNRENEQFF.

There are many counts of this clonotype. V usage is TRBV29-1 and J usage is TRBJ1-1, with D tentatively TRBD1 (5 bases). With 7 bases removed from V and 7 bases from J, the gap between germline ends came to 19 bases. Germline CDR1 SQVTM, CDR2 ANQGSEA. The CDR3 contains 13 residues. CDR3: CSAARARDGEAFF. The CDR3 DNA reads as TGCAGCGCCGCTAGGGCCCGGGACGGTGAAGCTTTCTTT.

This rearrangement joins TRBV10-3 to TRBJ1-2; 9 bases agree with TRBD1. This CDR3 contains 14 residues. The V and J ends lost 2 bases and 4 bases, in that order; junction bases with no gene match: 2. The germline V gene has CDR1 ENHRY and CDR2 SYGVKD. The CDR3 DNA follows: TGTGCCATCAGTGAGCAGGGACAGGGCTATGGCTACACCTTC. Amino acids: CAISEQGQGYGYTF.

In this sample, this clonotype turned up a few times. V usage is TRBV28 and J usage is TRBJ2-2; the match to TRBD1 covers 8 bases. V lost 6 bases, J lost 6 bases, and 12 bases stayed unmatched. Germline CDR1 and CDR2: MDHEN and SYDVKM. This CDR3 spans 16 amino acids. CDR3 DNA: TGTGCCAGCAGCCGAGGGGGGACAGGTCCACCCGGGGAGCTGTTTTTT. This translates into CASSRGGTGPPGELFF.

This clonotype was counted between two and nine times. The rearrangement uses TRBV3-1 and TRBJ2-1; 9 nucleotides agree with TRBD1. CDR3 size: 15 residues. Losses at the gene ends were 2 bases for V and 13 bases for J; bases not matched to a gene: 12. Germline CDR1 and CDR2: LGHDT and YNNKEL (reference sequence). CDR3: CASSQRDRVPSDQFF. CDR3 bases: TGTGCCAGCAGCCAACGGGACAGGGTACCCTCTGATCAGTTCTTC.

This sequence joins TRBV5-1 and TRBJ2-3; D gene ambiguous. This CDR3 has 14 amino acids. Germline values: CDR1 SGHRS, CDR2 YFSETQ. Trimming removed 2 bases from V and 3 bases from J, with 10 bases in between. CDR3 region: CASSFGSRTDTQYF. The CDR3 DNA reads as TGCGCCAGCAGCTTCGGCAGCCGAACAGATACGCAGTATTTT.

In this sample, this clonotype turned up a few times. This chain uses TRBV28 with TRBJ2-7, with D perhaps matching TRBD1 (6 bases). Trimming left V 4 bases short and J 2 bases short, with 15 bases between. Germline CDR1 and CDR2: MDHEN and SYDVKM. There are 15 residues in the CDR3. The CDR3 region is CASSSTGQIPYEQYF. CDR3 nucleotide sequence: TGTGCCAGCAGTTCGACAGGACAGATACCCTACGAGCAGTACTTC.

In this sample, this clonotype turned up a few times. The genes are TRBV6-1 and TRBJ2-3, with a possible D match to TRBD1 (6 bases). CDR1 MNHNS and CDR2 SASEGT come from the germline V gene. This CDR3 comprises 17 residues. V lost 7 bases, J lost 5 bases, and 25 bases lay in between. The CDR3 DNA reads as TGTGCCAGCATGGGACGGCAGGGGACAACCCTCTTAGATACGCAGTATTTT. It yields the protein CASMGRQGTTLLDTQYF.

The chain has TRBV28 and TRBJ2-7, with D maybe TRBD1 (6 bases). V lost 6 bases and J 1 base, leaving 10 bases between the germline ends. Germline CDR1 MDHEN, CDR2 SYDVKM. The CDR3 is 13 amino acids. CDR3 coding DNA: TGTGCCAGCAGGTCCAGGGGATCCTACGAGCAGTACTTC. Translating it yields CASRSRGSYEQYF.

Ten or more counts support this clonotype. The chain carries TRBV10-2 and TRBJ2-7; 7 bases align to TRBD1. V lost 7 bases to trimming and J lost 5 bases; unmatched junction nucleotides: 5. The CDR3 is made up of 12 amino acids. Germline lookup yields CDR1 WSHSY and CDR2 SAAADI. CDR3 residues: CASTAGGHEQYF. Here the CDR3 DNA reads TGCGCCAGCACGGCAGGGGGTCACGAGCAGTACTTC.

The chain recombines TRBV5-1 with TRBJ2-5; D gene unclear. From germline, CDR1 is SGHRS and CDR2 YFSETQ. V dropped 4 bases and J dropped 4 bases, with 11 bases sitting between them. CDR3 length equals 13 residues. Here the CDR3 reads CASSVTPRETQYF. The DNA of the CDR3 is TGCGCCAGCAGCGTGACACCCCGAGAGACCCAGTACTTC.

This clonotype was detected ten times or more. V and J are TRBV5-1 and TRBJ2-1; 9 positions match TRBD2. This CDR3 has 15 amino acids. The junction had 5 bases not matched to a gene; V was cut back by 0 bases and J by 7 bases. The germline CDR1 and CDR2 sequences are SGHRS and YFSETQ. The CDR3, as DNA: TGCGCCAGCAGCTTGGGGCGGGAGGGCCGAAATGAGCAGTTCTTC. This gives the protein CASSLGREGRNEQFF.

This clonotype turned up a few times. The CDR3 loop reads CASSPAGSRAQYF. The CDR3 DNA reads TGCGCCAGCAGCCCGGCGGGTTCCCGGGCCCAGTACTTC. V is TRBV5-1 and J is TRBJ2-4; weak D call: TRBD2 (5 bases). The V end was cut by 4 bases, the J end by 13 bases, with 18 bases between. The CDR3 is 13 amino acids. Germline CDR1 and CDR2: SGHRS and YFSETQ.

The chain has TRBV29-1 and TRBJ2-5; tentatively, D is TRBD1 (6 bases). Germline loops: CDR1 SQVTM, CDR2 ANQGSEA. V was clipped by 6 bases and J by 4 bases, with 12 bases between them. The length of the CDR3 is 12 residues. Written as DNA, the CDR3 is TGCAGCGTCAGATGGGGGCCAGAGACCCAGTACTTC. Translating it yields CSVRWGPETQYF. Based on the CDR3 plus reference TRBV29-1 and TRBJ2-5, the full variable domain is SAVISQKPSRDICQRGTSLTIQCQVDSQVTMMFWYRQQPGQSLTLIATANQGSEATYESGFVIDKFPISRPNLTFSTLTVSNMSPEDSSIYLCSVRWGPETQYFGPGTRLLVL.

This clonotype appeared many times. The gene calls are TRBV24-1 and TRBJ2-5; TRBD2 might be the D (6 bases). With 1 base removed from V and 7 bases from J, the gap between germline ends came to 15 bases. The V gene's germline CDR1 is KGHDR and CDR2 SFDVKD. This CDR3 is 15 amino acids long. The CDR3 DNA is TGTGCCACCAGTGATTTAAGGGTTCTGGGAGGGACCCAGTACTTC. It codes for CATSDLRVLGGTQYF.

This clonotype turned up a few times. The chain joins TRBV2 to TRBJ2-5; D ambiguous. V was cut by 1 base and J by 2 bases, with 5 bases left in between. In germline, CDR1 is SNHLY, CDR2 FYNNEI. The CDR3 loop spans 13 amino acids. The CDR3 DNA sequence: TGTGCCAGCAGTGAAGTCATACAAGAGACCCAGTACTTC. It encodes CASSEVIQETQYF.

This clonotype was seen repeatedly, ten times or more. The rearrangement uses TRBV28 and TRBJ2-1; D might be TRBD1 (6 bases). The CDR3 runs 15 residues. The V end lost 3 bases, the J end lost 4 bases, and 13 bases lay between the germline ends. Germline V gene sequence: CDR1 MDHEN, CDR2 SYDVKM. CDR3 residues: CASSFAGTNYNEQFF. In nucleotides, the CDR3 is TGTGCCAGCAGTTTCGCCGGGACAAATTACAATGAGCAGTTCTTC.

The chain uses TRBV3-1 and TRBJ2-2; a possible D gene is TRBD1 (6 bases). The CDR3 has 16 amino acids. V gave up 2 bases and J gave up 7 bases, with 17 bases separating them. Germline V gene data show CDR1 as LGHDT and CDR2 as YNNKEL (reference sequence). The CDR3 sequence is CASSQRRKSGDGELFF. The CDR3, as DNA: TGTGCCAGCAGCCAAAGAAGGAAGTCAGGGGACGGGGAGCTGTTTTTT.

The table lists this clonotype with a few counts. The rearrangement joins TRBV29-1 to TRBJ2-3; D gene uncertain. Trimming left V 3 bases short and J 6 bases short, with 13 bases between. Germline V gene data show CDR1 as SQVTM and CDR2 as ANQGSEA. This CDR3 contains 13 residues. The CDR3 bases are TGCAGCGTTGAGGCCTCCTTCGGCGATACGCAGTATTTT. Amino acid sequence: CSVEASFGDTQYF.